This T cell receptor (beta chain) was sequenced in a study of T cell responses to AZD1222 COVID-19 vaccine. Germline V lookup: CDR1 MDHEN, CDR2 SYDVKM. V was clipped by 6 bases and J by 0 bases; unmatched bases: 13. This CDR3 has 20 amino acids. Sequencing was performed with immunoSEQ multiplex PCR; in TCRdb, only in-frame clones are kept and a portion is missing. The sample has tens of thousands of clones, about nine tenths seen once; the top ten hold approximately 5%. Findings and caveats of the study: Females outnumbered males among donors, who were mostly white British; clonal diversity was possibly underestimated. Just a handful of people given AZD1222 tested seropositive at baseline.

Some second doses came at about 4 weeks and others at about 12 weeks; these were pooled. With respect to this clone: Its cognate antigen is unknown.

The sequencing used peripheral blood, collected 28 days after the second AZD1222 dose. V is TRBV28 and J is TRBJ2-2; 13 bases map to TRBD2. The origin of this receptor is an adult who received the AZD1222 COVID-19 vaccine. CDR3 in amino acids: CASRQPRGLAGLANTGELFF. DNA of the CDR3: TGTGCCAGCAGACAACCACGGGGACTAGCGGGATTGGCGAACACCGGGGAGCTGTTTTTT.